The entry below describes one T cell receptor (beta chain). The participants were between about 18 and 90 years old and came from 20 to 30 US areas. Cohorts were determined from participant-reported clinical history. V was clipped by 4 bases and J by 7 bases, with 22 bases between them. This CDR3 has 15 amino acids. Per the germline V gene, CDR1 is SQVTM and CDR2 is ANQGSEA. The sample originates from a study of blood T cell repertoires in COVID-19. The wider study: Both acute and convalescent COVID-19 samples were obtained from the United States, Italy and Spain.

The table came from immunoSEQ multiplex PCR; TCRdb's copy has only in-frame clones and leaves some out. This table has approximately 250,000 clones, 75% to 95% appearing once. The TCR originated in a man between 35 and 55 years old who had been exposed to COVID-19. This chain joins TRBV29-1 and TRBJ1-2, with D hard to call. The sequencing sample was made of PBMCs or T cells enriched from blood (not recorded which). The CDR3 is CSVVTSGRAESGYTF. The CDR3 region has the DNA TGCAGCGTTGTAACTAGCGGGAGGGCCGAGTCTGGCTACACCTTC.